The subject of this entry is one T cell receptor (beta chain). The target of this receptor is not known. Within one base of it there is no much larger clone, and no base qualities were kept. V gives up 3 bases and J gives up 0 bases, and the segment between their germline ends measures 19 bases. The CDR3 starts with the cysteine, ends with the phenylalanine, and has 19 residues. Only the CDR3 DNA stays, 57 bases, in frame from base 1. The germline V gene provides CDR1 SGDLS and CDR2 YYNGEE. The data were obtained in a study of metastatic and nonmetastatic thyroid tumors (TCRdb year 2020). With respect to the entire study: The researchers compared repertoires between peripheral blood samples and tumor or nodule tissue samples from patients with malignant or benign thyroid disease. The paper as a whole reports these results and caveats: In both blood and tumor samples, malignant tumors were reported to have significantly higher TCR beta diversity than benign nodules.

To prepare the library, PCR was applied. These reads were obtained on an Illumina HiSeq 4000. High-throughput sequencing was used to profile the TCR beta-chain CDR3 region of each patient. The original pipeline was this. Drawing on CDR3 differences between clinicopathological groups, the researchers built a classifier meant to tell apart patients with distant-metastatic papillary thyroid cancer. The Shannon index was used to measure repertoire diversity, and the Morisita-Horn index was used to measure how similar tumor and blood repertoires were. TCRdb reanalyzed the raw reads on its own, using fastp at Q25 for trimming and MiXCR for clone calling, and kept in-frame beta chains. In this record, the V and J calls reflect TCRdb's handling and not the investigators' own analysis. The sample table lists about 56,000 clones, roughly 29% of them with a count of one. Jointly, the top ten make up more than 15% of the sample.

No patient had received any treatment before thyroid surgery. Using T-cell receptor beta sequencing, the study looked back at clinical samples from patients collected from about 2011 to 2019. The sequencing sample was made of blood. The receptor chain draws on TRBV9 and TRBJ1-6, with a tentative D gene TRBD1 over 6 matching bases. The TCR originated in a female donor with papillary thyroid cancer or a benign thyroid nodule (not recorded which). Some clones in this sample may be carry-over from other donors' samples. The nucleotide sequence is given as TGTGCCAGCAGCGCAGGAACAGGGATTGCAGACTCCTATAATTCACCCCTCCACTTT. Its protein is CASSAGTGIADSYNSPLHF.